This T cell receptor (beta chain) comes out of a study of shared clonotypes between healthy human individuals. Looking at the study overall: Donors had three CD4 naive, three CD4 memory, two CD8 naive and one CD8 memory plate apiece.

Sequencing was at deep level. Profiling relied on immunoSEQ multiplex PCR, and the TCRdb table lists in-frame clones only, not all of them. The sample contains roughly 2.2 million clones, approximately 93% of which appear only once. Overall study findings and caveats: Compared with clonotypes that all four donors shared, non-shared clonotypes had lower generation probabilities.

As for this clone: Antigen: not known.

This CDR3 region has 15 residues. V gave up 2 bases and J gave up 7 bases; unmatched junction bases: 10. Germline V lookup: CDR1 MRHNA, CDR2 SNTAGT. This chain links TRBV6-4 with TRBJ1-2; 7 bases agree with TRBD1. This clonotype was obtained from a man between 18 and 29 years old in good health. Some clones in this sample may be carry-over from other donors' samples. Sample: naive CD4+ T cells from PBMCs. Stated subset: CD45RA+ positively selected. CDR3 in amino acids: CASSDRYRGHRGYTF. The CDR3 bases are TGTGCCAGCAGTGACCGATACAGGGGCCATCGTGGCTACACCTTC.